Included here is one T cell receptor (beta chain) sequence, with context. Its target is unknown. The entry originates in a study of T cell responses to AZD1222 COVID-19 vaccine. Trimming took 0 bases from V and 4 from J, leaving 7 bases between them. The V gene's germline CDR1 is LNHNV and CDR2 YYDKDF (reference sequence). The CDR3 length is 14 residues. Profiled with immunoSEQ multiplex PCR; TCRdb holds only in-frame clones, not every one. The sample yields 150,000 to 200,000 clones, about 91% seen once. Study-wide points: Seropositive AZD1222 recipients at baseline numbered only five or six. There were repertoire samples only from the period after the peak T cell response.

Whether given at about 4 or about 12 weeks, second doses were pooled. The receptor comes from an adult who received the AZD1222 COVID-19 vaccine. This chain uses TRBV15 with TRBJ1-3; D might be TRBD1 (5 bases). The source was peripheral blood, collected 28 days after the second AZD1222 dose. The DNA for the CDR3 is TGTGCCACCAGCAGAGATGACAGCGGAAACACCATATATTTT. Translation gives CATSRDDSGNTIYF.